This TCR beta chain is from a study of shared clonotypes between healthy human individuals. About the research overall: A donor's plate count was three for CD4 naive and three for CD4 memory; CD8 naive had two and CD8 memory one. Findings and caveats of the study: The study generally estimated greater richness for naive than memory subsets.

It was CD45RO-negative cells, positively selected for CCR7, that made up naive CD8 cells, with terminally differentiated effector memory CD45RA+ cells excluded. Nashville, Tennessee was home to all donors, who were Caucasian adults. Genomic DNA from each subset was divided evenly over several immunoSEQ plates. The method was immunoSEQ multiplex PCR; TCRdb's version includes in-frame clones alone and lacks a portion of them. Counted here are about 2 million clones, about 95% occurring once; the ten biggest clones make up more than 0.9%. The CDR3 is made up of 14 amino acids. The V gene lost 7 bases and the J gene lost 3 bases, with 16 bases spanning the gap. Germline V gene sequence: CDR1 SNHLY, CDR2 FYNNEI. In regard to this clone: Its antigen remains unknown.

The chain carries TRBV2 and TRBJ2-7, with a tentative D call TRBD1 (6 bases). The source material was naive CD8+ T cells sorted from blood. The receptor's source is a young man in good health. The CDR3, as DNA: TGTGCCAGCACCGACCCTGACAGGAGCTACGAGCAGTACTTC. As protein: CASTDPDRSYEQYF.